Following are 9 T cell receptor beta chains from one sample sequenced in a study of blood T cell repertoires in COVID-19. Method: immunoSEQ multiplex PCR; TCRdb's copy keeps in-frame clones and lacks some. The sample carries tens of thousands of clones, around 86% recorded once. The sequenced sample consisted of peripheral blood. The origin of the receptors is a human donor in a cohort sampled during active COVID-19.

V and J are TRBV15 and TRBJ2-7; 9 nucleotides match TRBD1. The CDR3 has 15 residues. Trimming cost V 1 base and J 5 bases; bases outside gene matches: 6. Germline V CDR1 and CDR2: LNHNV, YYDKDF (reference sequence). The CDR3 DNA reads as TGTGCCACCAGCAGAGGGGGACAGGGAAGAGACGAGCAGTACTTC. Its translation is CATSRGGQGRDEQYF.

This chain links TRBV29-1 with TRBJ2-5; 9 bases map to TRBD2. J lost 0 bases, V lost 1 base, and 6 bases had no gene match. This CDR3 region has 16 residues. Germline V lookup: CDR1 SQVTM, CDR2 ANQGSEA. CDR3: CSVEVLAGPYQETQYF. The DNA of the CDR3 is TGCAGCGTTGAAGTTCTAGCGGGGCCTTACCAAGAGACCCAGTACTTC.

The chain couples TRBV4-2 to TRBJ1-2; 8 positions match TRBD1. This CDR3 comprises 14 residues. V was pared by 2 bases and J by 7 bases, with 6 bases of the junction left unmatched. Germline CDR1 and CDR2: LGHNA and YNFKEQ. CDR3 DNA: TGTGCCAGCAGCCAAATAACAGGGGGATTTGGCTACACCTTC. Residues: CASSQITGGFGYTF.

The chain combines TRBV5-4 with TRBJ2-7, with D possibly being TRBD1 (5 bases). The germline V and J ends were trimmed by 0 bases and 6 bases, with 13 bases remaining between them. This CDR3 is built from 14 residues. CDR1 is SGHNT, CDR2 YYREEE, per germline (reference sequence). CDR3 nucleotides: TGTGCCAGCAGCTTGGCGGCAGGGATAAGCGAGCAGTACTTC. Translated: CASSLAAGISEQYF.

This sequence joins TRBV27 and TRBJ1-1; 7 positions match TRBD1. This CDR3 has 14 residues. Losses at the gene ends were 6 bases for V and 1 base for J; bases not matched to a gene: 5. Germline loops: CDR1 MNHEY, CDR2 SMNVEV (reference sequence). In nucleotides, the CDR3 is TGTGCCAGCAGGAACGACAGGGAGAACACTGAAGCTTTCTTT. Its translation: CASRNDRENTEAFF.

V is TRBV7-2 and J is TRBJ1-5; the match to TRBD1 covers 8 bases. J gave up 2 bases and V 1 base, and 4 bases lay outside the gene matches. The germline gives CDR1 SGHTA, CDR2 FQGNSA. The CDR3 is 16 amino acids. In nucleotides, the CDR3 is TGTGCCAGCAGCTTAGGGCCGACAGGGGGCAATCAGCCCCAGCATTTT. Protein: CASSLGPTGGNQPQHF.

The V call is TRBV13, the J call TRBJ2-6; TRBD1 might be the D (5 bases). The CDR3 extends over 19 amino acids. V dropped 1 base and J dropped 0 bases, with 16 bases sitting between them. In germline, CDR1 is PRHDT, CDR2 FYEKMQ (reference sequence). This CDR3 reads CASSLAREGANSGANVLTF. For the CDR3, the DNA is TGTGCCAGCAGCTTAGCTCGAGAAGGGGCGAACTCTGGGGCCAACGTCCTGACTTTC.

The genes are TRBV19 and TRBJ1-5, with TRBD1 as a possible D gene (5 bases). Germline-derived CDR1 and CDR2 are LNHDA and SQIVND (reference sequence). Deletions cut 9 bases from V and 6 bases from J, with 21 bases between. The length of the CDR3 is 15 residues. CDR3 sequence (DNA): TGTGCCAGCAATGACGGCAGTCTTAGGGGTCAGCCCCAGCATTTT. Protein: CASNDGSLRGQPQHF.

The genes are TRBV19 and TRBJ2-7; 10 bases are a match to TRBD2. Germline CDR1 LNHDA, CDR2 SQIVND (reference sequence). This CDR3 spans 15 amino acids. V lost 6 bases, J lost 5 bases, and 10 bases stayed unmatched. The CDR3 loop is CASRRGAGGPHEQYF. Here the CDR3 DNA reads TGTGCCAGTAGGAGAGGAGCGGGGGGGCCACACGAGCAGTACTTC.